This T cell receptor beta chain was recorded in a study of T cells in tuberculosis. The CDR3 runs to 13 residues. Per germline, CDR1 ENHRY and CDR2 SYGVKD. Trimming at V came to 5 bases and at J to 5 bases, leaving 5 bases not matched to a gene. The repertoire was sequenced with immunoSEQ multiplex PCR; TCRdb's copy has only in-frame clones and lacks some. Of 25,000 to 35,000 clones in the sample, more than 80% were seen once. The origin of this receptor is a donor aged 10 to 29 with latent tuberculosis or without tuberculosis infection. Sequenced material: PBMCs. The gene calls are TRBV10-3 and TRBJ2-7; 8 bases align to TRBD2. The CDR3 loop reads CAISTSGGHEQYF. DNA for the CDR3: TGTGCCATCAGTACCAGCGGGGGCCACGAGCAGTACTTC.